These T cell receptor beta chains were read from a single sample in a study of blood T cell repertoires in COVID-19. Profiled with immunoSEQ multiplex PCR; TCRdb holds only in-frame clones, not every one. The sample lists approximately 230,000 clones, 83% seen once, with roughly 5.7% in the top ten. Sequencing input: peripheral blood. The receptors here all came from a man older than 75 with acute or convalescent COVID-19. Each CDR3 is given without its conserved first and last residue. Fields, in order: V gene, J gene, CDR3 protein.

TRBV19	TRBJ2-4	ASSILPGLGPENIQY
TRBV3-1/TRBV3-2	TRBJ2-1	ASSPGTIYNEQF
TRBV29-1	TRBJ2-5	SVGPGQGQETQY
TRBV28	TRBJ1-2	ASSFINYGYT
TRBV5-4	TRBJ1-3	ASKRGGSGNTIY
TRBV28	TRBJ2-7	ASSLSPRGQY
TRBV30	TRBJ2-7	AGGQGSLEQY
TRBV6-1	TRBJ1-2	ASSEDRGYGYT
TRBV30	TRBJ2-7	AWSEQGNEQY
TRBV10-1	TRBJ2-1	ASILHRGHEQF
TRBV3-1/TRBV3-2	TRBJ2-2	ASSPYSGGAGELF
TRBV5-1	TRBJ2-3	ASLQGAFSDTQY
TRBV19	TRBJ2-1	ASTGGSYNEQF
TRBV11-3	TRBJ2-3	ASSLGKGGDTQY
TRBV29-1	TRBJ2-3	SVADGSAKADTQY
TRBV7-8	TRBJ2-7	ASSLVPGGNYEQY
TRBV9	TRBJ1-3	ASSAVHGGDLGNTIY
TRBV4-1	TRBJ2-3	ASSQAQGQGARY
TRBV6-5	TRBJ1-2	ASSYSGRGLTYGYT
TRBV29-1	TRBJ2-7	SVVGRGLYEQY
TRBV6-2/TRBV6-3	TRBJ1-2	ASSYPGTGLYGYT
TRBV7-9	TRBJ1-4	ASSRIEDLGEKLF
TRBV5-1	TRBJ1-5	ASSLGAGNNQPQH
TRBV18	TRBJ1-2	ASSPPESGYT
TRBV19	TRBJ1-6	ASSTRQGDNSPLH
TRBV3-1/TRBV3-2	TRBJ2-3	ASSLRTGTWVDTQY
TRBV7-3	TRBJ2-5	ASSEAGVLKTQY
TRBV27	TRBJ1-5	ASSLTTGDSNQPQH
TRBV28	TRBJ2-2	ASSLMTSETGELF
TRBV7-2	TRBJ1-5	ASSLAGTGVYQPQH
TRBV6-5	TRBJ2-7	ASSFSSYEQY
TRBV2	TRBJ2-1	ASSEDGRITNEQF
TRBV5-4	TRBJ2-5	ASSLGTSQETQY
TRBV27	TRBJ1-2	ASSLYSTRRGQLNYGYT
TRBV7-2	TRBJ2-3	ASSPTGYTQY
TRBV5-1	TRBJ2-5	ASSFGQKETQY
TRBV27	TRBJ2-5	ASGSGRAETQY
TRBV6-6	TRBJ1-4	ASSLQGFNEKLF
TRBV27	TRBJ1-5	ASSPHDRAQPQH
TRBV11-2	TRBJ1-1	ASSLERGSTEAF
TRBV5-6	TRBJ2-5	ASSFGQGRQETQY
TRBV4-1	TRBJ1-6	ASSQESGTGIPPLH
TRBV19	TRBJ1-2	ASSRSQLEGGYT
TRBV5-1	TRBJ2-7	ASRYGLAGTYEQY
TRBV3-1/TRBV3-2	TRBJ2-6	ASSQADGGRLSGAA
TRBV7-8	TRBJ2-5	ASSLAGLAGQETQY
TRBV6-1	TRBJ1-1	ASSERGRGAEAF
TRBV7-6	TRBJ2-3	ASSLGPSQDTQY
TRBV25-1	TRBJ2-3	ASSQTSGGPDTQY
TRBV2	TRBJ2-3	ASCRDRGHADTQY
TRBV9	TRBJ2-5	ASSPRTPAGLETQY